This entry lists 21 T cell receptor beta chains sequenced from one sample in a study of identical twins. TCRdb re-derived calls from the 5' RACE reads in MiXCR, one entry per CDR3 protein. The table shows 1.5 million to 2 million distinct CDR3 sequences, with about 32% occurring only once. The sample taken for sequencing was cord blood. All receptors come from a newborn girl in good health.

This chain links TRBV12-3 or TRBV12-4 with TRBJ2-1; 7 nucleotides line up with TRBD2. Trimming cost V 0 bases and J 5 bases; bases outside gene matches: 13. The CDR3 length is 18 residues. The CDR3 DNA is TGTGCCAGCAGTTTAGCGACTTTCCTAGCGGTTATGAACAATGAGCAGTTCTTC. This encodes CASSLATFLAVMNNEQFF.

J is TRBJ2-7 and V is TRBV28; a possible D gene is TRBD2 (6 bases). Trimming pared 3 bases from V and 1 base from J, leaving 19 bases between. CDR3 length: 17 amino acids. In germline, CDR1 is MDHEN, CDR2 SYDVKM. CDR3 nucleotides: TGTGCCAGCAGTTTTCGCCCCTTAGGGACTTTTTCCTACGAGCAGTACTTC. Its protein is CASSFRPLGTFSYEQYF.

Worth noting for this clonotype: Mismatch with germline at one junction end may stem from a read error. The CDR3 spells CSARGLAGGLRTDAQYF. CDR3 nucleotide sequence: TGCAGTGCTAGAGGACTAGCGGGGGGCCTACGCACAGATGCGCAGTATTTT. This chain links TRBV20-1 with TRBJ2-3; 13 bases are a match to TRBD2. CDR3 size: 17 residues. The germline CDR1 and CDR2 sequences are DFQATT and SNEGSKA (reference sequence).

The chain carries TRBV6-6 and TRBJ1-4, with D unresolved. The V end lost 6 bases, the J end lost 5 bases, and 13 bases lay between the germline ends. Germline V CDR1 and CDR2: MNHNY, SVGAGI (reference sequence). The CDR3 is 14 residues long. CDR3 protein: CASRLEDGNEKLFF. CDR3 in DNA: TGTGCCAGCAGACTGGAGGACGGAAATGAAAAACTGTTTTTT.

This clonotype appeared a few times. V gene TRBV2 combines with J gene TRBJ2-1, with TRBD2 matching 10 bases. V dropped 6 bases and J dropped 7; count of bases not matched to a gene: 9. The germline CDR1 and CDR2 sequences are SNHLY and FYNNEI. CDR3 length equals 15 residues. CDR3 in amino acids: CASRRLAGVRNEQFF. CDR3 nucleotide sequence: TGTGCCAGCAGGAGACTAGCGGGTGTAAGGAATGAGCAGTTCTTC.

In this sample, this clonotype turned up a few times. The chain joins TRBV20-1 to TRBJ2-5; D possibly corresponds to TRBD2 (5 bases). The length of the CDR3 is 15 residues. The germline V gene has CDR1 DFQATT and CDR2 SNEGSKA (reference sequence). The V gene lost 4 bases and the J gene lost 2 bases, with 17 bases spanning the gap. Here the CDR3 reads CSATSYGVTQETQYF. CDR3 sequence (DNA): TGCAGTGCTACTTCCTACGGGGTTACACAAGAGACCCAGTACTTC.

This clonotype has more than one count but fewer than ten. The chain is built from TRBV25-1 and TRBJ1-2, with D possibly matching TRBD1 (6 bases). CDR1 and CDR2 (germline): MGHDK, SYGVNS. The CDR3 loop spans 14 amino acids. V shed 2 bases and J shed 4 bases, with 11 bases lying between them. DNA for the CDR3: TGTGCCAGCAGTGAAACCGGACAGTCCTATGGCTACACCTTC. This encodes CASSETGQSYGYTF.

V and J are TRBV3-1 and TRBJ2-3; 10 bases match TRBD2. The CDR3 extends over 15 amino acids. Germline V CDR1 and CDR2: LGHDT, YNNKEL (reference sequence). Trimming removed 0 bases from V and 7 bases from J; junction bases left unmatched: 4. DNA for the CDR3: TGTGCCAGCAGCCAAGATCTAGCGGGGGAGAATACGCAGTATTTT. Translating gives CASSQDLAGENTQYF.

The rearrangement uses TRBV25-1 and TRBJ1-5; 9 bases are a match to TRBD1. J lost 5 bases, V lost 3 bases, and 5 bases had no gene match. Germline V gives CDR1 MGHDK, CDR2 SYGVNS. The CDR3 loop spans 15 amino acids. This CDR3 reads CASSDPRTGDQPQHF. CDR3 in DNA: TGTGCCAGCAGTGACCCCCGGACAGGGGATCAGCCCCAGCATTTT.

The count of this clonotype is one. The chain carries TRBV20-1 and TRBJ2-7, with D unresolved. CDR1 is DFQATT and CDR2 is SNEGSKA in the germline V gene (reference sequence). V was shortened by 5 bases and J by 4 bases, with 12 bases between the two germline ends. There are 12 residues in the CDR3. The CDR3 DNA is TGCAGTGCTGACCACGATCATTACGAGCAGTACTTC. Encoded protein: CSADHDHYEQYF.

CDR3 in amino acids: CSASPPRYPYNEQFF. DNA of the CDR3: TGCAGTGCTAGCCCCCCCCGTTACCCTTACAATGAGCAGTTCTTC. This rearrangement joins TRBV20-1 to TRBJ2-1; no definite D call. Germline V CDR1 and CDR2: DFQATT, SNEGSKA (reference sequence). V dropped 3 bases and J dropped 4 bases, with 16 bases sitting between them. The CDR3 contains 15 residues.

The sample holds a few counts of this clonotype. The V gene is TRBV4-2, the J gene TRBJ2-1; D might be TRBD1 or TRBD2, each matching 5 bases. The germline CDR1 and CDR2 sequences are LGHNA and YNFKEQ. The V end lost 0 bases, the J end lost 7 bases, and 7 bases lay between the germline ends. This CDR3 is built from 13 residues. The CDR3 loop is CASSQDRENEQFF. The CDR3 nucleotides read TGTGCCAGCAGCCAAGACAGGGAGAATGAGCAGTTCTTC.

The chain carries TRBV27 and TRBJ2-3; TRBD1 aligns across 9 bases. After removal of 10 bases from V and 0 bases from J, the junction contained 11 bases not matched to a gene. The germline V gene has CDR1 MNHEY and CDR2 SMNVEV (reference sequence). CDR3 length: 16 amino acids. CDR3 amino acids: CATQTPDRGSTDTQYF. The DNA of the CDR3 is TGTGCCACCCAAACCCCCGACAGGGGGAGCACAGATACGCAGTATTTT.

This clonotype has just one count. The chain carries TRBV7-6 and TRBJ1-5; perhaps TRBD1 as D (5 bases). The CDR3 length is 16 residues. With 1 base removed from V and 4 bases from J, the gap between germline ends came to 14 bases. Germline assignment: CDR1 SGHVS and CDR2 FNYEAQ. CDR3 sequence reads: CASSLGGTEFNQPQHF. CDR3 bases: TGTGCCAGCAGCTTAGGTGGGACGGAATTTAATCAGCCCCAGCATTTT.

Many counts were recorded for this clonotype. J is TRBJ2-7 and V is TRBV6-5, with 7 bases that match TRBD2. Germline V gene sequence: CDR1 MNHEY, CDR2 SVGAGI. V was clipped by 0 bases and J by 2 bases; unmatched bases: 4. This CDR3 contains 15 residues. CDR3 bases: TGTGCCAGCAGTTACTCAGGCGGGAGAGCCTACGAGCAGTACTTC. Translated: CASSYSGGRAYEQYF.

V is TRBV6-6 and J is TRBJ1-2, with D possibly matching TRBD1 (6 bases). The germline gives CDR1 MNHNY, CDR2 SVGAGI (reference sequence). This CDR3 spans 15 amino acids. V dropped 6 bases and J dropped 5 bases, with 19 bases sitting between them. The CDR3 DNA follows: TGTGCCAGCAGCCTTCACAGGGTGGAGGGGTATGGCTACACCTTC. Amino acids: CASSLHRVEGYGYTF.

The rearrangement uses TRBV20-1 and TRBJ2-3; 7 bases fit TRBD2. With 0 bases clipped from V and 6 bases from J, the junction kept 9 bases outside the gene matches. The length of the CDR3 is 15 residues. CDR1 is DFQATT and CDR2 is SNEGSKA in the germline V gene (reference sequence). CDR3 region: CSARDLGLVADTQYF. The CDR3 region has the DNA TGCAGTGCTAGAGATCTCGGACTAGTTGCCGATACGCAGTATTTT.

V usage is TRBV3-1 and J usage is TRBJ1-5; no clear D. The germline CDR1 and CDR2 sequences are LGHDT and YNNKEL (reference sequence). The CDR3 contains 14 residues. V lost 5 bases and J lost 6, with 14 bases in between. DNA for the CDR3: TGTGCCAGCAGCTTTTCCCTGGACGCTCAGCCCCAGCATTTT. As protein: CASSFSLDAQPQHF.

As for this clonotype: A read error may produce the germline difference seen at one junction end. The chain employs TRBV28 and TRBJ1-1, with D possibly being TRBD1 (6 bases). The germline CDR1 and CDR2 sequences are MDHEN and SYDVKM. CDR3 length: 15 amino acids. CDR3 sequence: CAGSLGGGGGTEAFF. In DNA, the CDR3 is TGTGCCGGCAGTTTAGGGGGTGGAGGTGGCACTGAAGCTTTCTTT.

The chain is built from TRBV6-5 and TRBJ1-2; no reliable D call. The CDR3 has 16 residues. Germline V gene sequence: CDR1 MNHEY, CDR2 SVGAGI. The V gene lost 0 bases and the J gene lost 5 bases, with 16 bases spanning the gap. CDR3: CASSYSAYSIEYGYTF. The CDR3 DNA reads as TGTGCCAGCAGTTACTCAGCTTACAGCATAGAGTATGGCTACACCTTC.

V usage is TRBV28 and J usage is TRBJ2-4; D possibly corresponds to TRBD1 (5 bases). Germline V lookup: CDR1 MDHEN, CDR2 SYDVKM. The CDR3 is 16 amino acids. Trimming left V 5 bases short and J 13 bases short, with 27 bases between. The CDR3 here is CASSPPGAHRQSTQYF. In DNA, the CDR3 is TGTGCCAGCAGTCCACCAGGCGCCCACCGACAGAGCACCCAGTACTTC.